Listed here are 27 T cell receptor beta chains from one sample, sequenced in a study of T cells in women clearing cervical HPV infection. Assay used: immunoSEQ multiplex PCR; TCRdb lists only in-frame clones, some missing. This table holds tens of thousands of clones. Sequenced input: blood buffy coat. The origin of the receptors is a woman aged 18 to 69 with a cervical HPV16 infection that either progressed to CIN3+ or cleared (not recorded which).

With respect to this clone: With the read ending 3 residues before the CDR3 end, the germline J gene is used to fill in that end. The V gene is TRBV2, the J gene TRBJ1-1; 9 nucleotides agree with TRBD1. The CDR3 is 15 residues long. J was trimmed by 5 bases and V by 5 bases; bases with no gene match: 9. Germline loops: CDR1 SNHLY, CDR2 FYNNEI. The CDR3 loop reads CASSLEGTGRTEAFF. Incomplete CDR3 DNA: TGTGCCAGCAGTCTCGAGGGGACAGGGAGGACTGAA.

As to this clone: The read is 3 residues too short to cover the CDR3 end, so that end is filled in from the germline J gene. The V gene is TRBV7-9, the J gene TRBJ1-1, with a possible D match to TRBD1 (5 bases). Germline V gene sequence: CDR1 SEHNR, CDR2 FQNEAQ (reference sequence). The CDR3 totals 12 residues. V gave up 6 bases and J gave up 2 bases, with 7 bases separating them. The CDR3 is CASSDSNTEAFF. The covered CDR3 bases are TGTGCCAGCAGTGACAGCAACACTGAA.

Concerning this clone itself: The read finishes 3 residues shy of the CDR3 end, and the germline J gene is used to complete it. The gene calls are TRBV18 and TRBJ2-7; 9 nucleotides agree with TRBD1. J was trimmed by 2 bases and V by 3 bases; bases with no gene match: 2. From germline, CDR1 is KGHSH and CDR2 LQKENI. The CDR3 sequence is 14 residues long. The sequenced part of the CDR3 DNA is TGTGCCAGCTCACCGGGACAGGGAACCTACGAG. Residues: CASSPGQGTYE. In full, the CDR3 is CASSPGQGTYEQYF. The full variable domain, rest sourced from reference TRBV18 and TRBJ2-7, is NAGVMQNPRHLVRRRGQEARLRCSPMKGHSHVYWYRQLPEEGLKFMVYLQKENIIDESGMPKERFSAEFPKEGPSILRIQQVVRGDSAAYFCASSPGQGTYEQYFGPGTRLTVT.

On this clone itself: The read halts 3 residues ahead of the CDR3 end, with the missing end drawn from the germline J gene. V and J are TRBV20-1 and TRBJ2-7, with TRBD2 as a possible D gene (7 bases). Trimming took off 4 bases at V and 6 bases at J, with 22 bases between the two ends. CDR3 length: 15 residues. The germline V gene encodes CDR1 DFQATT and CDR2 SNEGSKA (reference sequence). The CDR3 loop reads CSATRGGGSHREQYF. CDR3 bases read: TGCAGTGCTACCAGGGGAGGCGGGAGTCATCGCGAG.

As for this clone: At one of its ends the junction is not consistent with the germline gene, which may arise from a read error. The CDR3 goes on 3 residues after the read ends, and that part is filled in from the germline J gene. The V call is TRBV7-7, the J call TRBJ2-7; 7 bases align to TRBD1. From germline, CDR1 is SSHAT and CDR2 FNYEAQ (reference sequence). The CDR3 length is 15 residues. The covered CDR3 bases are TGTGCTAGCAGCCGCACGACAGGGTTTGGAGACGAG. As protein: CASSRTTGFGDE. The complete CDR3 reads CASSRTTGFGDEQYF.

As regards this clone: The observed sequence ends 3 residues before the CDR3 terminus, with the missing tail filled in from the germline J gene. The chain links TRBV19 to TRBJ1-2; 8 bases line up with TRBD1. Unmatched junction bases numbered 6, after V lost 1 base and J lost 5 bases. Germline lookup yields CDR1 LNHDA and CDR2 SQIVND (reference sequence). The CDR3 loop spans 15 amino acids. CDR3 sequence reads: CASSIGTGSGYGYTF. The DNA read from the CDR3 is TGTGCCAGTAGTATAGGGACAGGGTCCGGGTATGGC. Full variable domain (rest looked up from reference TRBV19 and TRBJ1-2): DGGITQSPKYLFRKEGQNVTLSCEQNLNHDAMYWYRQDPGQGLRLIYYSQIVNDFQKGDIAEGYSVSREKKESFPLTVTSAQKNPTAFYLCASSIGTGSGYGYTFGSGTRLTVV.

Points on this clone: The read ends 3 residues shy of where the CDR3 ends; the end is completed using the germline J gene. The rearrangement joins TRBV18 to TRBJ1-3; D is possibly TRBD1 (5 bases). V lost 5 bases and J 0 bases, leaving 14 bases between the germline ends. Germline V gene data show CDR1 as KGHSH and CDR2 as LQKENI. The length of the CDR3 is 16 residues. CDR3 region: CASSATDSASGNTIYF. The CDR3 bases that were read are TGTGCCAGCTCAGCCACTGACAGTGCCTCTGGAAACACC.

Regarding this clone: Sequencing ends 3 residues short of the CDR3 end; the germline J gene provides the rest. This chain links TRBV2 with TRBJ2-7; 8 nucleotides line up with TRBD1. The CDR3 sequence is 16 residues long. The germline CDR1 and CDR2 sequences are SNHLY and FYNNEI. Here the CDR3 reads CASRAGGWLGSYEQYF. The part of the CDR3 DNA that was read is TGTGCTAGCCGGGCAGGGGGCTGGTTGGGCTCCTACGAG.

CDR3: CASSLERGSGETQYF. The CDR3 bases that were read are TGTGCCAGCAGCTTAGAACGGGGGAGTGGGGAGACC. The chain recombines TRBV7-9 with TRBJ2-5; possibly TRBD2 for D (6 bases). The CDR3 end lies 3 residues beyond the end of the read and is filled in from the germline J gene. Germline CDR1 and CDR2: SEHNR and FQNEAQ (reference sequence). CDR3 size: 15 residues. V dropped 1 base and J dropped 5 bases, with 14 bases sitting between them.

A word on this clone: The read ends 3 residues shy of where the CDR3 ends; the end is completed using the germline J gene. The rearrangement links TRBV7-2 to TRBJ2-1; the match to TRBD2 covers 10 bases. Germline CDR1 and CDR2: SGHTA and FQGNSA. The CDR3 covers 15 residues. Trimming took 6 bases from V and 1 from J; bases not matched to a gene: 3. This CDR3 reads CASRRTSGSYNEQFF. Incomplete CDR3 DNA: TGTGCCAGCAGACGGACTAGCGGATCCTACAATGAG.

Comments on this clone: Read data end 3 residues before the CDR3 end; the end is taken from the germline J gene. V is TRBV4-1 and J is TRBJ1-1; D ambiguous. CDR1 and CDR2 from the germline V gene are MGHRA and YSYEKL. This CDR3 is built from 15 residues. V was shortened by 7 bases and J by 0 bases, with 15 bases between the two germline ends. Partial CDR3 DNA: TGCGCCAGCACCCCCGGGGAGGCCATGAACACTGAA. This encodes CASTPGEAMNTE. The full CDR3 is CASTPGEAMNTEAFF.

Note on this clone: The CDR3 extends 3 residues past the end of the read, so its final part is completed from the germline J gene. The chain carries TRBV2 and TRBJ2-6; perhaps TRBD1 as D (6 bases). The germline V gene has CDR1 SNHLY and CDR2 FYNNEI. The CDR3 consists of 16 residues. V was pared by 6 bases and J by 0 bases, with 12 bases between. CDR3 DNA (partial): TGTGCCAGCAGGGACAGACTTATCTCTGGGGCCAACGTC. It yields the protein CASRDRLISGANV. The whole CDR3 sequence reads CASRDRLISGANVLTF. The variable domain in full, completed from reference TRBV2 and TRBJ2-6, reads EPEVTQTPSHQVTQMGQEVILRCVPISNHLYFYWYRQILGQKVEFLVSFYNNEISEKSEIFDDQFSVERPDGSNFTLKIRSTKLEDSAMYFCASRDRLISGANVLTFGAGSRLTVL.

CDR3 sequence reads: CAWSGGAAPATDTQYF. CDR3 DNA, as far as it was read: TGTGCCTGGTCGGGGGGGGCGGCACCAGCCACAGATACG. This chain links TRBV30 with TRBJ2-3, with TRBD2 identical over 8 bases. The observed sequence ends 3 residues before the CDR3 terminus, with the missing tail filled in from the germline J gene. CDR1 GTSNPN and CDR2 SVGIG come from the germline V gene (reference sequence). After removal of 5 bases from V and 2 bases from J, the junction contained 12 bases not matched to a gene. The CDR3 covers 16 residues.

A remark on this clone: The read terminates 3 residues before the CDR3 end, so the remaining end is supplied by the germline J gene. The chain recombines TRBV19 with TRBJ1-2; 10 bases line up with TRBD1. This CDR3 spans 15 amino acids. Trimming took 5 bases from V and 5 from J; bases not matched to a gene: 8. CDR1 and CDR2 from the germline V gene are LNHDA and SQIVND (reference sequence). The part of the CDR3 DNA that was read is TGTGCCAGTAGTCTGGGGACAGGGGTTGGATATGGC. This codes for CASSLGTGVGYG. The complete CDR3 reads CASSLGTGVGYGYTF.

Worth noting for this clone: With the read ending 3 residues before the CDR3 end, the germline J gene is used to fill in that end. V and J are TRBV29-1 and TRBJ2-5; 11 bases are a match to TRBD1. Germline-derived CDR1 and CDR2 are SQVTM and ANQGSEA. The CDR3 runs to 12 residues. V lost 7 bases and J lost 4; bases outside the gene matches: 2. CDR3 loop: CSGGTGGETQYF. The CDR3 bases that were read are TGCAGCGGGGGGACAGGGGGAGAGACC.

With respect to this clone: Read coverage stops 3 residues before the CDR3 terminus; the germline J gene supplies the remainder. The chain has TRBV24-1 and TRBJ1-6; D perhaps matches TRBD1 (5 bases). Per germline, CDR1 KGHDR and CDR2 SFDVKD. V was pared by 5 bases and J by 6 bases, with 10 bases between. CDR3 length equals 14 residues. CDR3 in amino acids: CATSAGVRNSPLHF. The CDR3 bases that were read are TGTGCCACCAGTGCGGGGGTCCGTAATTCACCC.

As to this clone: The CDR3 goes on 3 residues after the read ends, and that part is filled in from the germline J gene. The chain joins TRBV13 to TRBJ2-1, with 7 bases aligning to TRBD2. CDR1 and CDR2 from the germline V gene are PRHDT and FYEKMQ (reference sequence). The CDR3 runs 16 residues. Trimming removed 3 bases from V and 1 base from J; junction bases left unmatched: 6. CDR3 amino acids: CASSFGGGGSYNEQFF. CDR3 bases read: TGTGCCAGCAGCTTCGGTGGGGGGGGGTCCTACAATGAG.

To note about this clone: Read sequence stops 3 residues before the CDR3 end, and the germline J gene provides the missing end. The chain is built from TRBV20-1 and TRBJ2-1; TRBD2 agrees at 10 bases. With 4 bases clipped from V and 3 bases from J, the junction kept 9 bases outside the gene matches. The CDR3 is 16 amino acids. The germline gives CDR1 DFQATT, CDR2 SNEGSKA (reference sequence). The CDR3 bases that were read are TGCAGTGCTAACTTTTTAGCGGGAGGCTTCTACAATGAG. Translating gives CSANFLAGGFYNE. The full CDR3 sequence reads CSANFLAGGFYNEQFF.

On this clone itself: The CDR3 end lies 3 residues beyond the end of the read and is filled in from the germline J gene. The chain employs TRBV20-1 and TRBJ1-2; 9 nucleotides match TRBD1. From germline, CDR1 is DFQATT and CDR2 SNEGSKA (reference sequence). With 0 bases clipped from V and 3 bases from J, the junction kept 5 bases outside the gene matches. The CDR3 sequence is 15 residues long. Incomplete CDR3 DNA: TGCAGTGCTAGAGATCGAGACAGGGGGGACTATGGC. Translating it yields CSARDRDRGDYG. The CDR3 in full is CSARDRDRGDYGYTF.

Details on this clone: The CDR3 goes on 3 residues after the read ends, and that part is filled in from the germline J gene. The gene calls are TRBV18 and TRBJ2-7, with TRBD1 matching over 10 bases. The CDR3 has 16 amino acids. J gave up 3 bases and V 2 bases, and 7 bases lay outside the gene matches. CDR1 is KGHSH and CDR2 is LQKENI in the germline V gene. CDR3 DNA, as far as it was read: TGTGCCAGCTCACCAAGTGGGGGACAGGGGTACTACGAG. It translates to CASSPSGGQGYYE. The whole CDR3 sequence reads CASSPSGGQGYYEQYF.

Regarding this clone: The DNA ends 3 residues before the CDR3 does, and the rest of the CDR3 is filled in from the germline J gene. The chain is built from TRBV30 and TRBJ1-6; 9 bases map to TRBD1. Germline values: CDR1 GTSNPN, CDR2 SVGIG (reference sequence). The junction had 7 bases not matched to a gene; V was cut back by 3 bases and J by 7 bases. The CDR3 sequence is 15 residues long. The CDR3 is CAWSPTTGGNSPLHF. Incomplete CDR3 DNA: TGTGCCTGGAGCCCGACCACAGGGGGCAATTCACCC. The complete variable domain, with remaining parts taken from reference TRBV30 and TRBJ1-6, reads SQTIHQWPATLVQPVGSPLSLECTVEGTSNPNLYWYRQAAGRGLQLLFYSVGIGQISSEVPQNLSASRPQDRQFILSSKKLLLSDSGFYLCAWSPTTGGNSPLHFGNGTRLTVT.

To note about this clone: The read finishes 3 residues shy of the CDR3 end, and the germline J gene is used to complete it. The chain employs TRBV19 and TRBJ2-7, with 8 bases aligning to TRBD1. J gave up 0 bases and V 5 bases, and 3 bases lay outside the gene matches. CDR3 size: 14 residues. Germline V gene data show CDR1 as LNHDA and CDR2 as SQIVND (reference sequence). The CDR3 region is CASSGTGRSYEQYF. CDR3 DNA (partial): TGTGCCAGTAGTGGGACAGGTCGCTCCTACGAG.

The CDR3 here is CASVLGANGISPLHF. CDR3 bases read: TGTGCCAGCGTTTTGGGGGCAAATGGGATCTCACCC. V gene TRBV7-8 combines with J gene TRBJ1-6, with a possible D match to TRBD1 (6 bases). The read ends 3 residues early relative to the CDR3; the germline J gene fills the gap. Trimming pared 8 bases from V and 10 bases from J, leaving 21 bases between. Germline loops: CDR1 SGHVS, CDR2 FQNEAQ. The CDR3 covers 15 residues.

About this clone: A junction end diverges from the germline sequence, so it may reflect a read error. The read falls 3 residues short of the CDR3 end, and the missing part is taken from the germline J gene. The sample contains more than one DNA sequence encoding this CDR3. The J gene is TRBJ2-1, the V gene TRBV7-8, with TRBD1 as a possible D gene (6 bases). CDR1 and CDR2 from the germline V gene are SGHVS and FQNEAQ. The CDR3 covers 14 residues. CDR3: CASSLVTGYNEQFF. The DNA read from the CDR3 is TGTGCCAGCAGTTTAGTGACAGGATACAATGAG.

The CDR3 reads CASRGTGGVETQYF. CDR3 DNA (partial): TGTGCCAGCAGGGGGACAGGGGGCGTAGAGACC. The V and J genes are TRBV7-2 and TRBJ2-5, with 12 bases matching TRBD1. The read is 3 residues too short to cover the CDR3 end, so that end is filled in from the germline J gene. The CDR3 is 14 residues long. Trimming at V came to 6 bases and at J to 4 bases, leaving 3 bases not matched to a gene. The germline V gene encodes CDR1 SGHTA and CDR2 FQGNSA.

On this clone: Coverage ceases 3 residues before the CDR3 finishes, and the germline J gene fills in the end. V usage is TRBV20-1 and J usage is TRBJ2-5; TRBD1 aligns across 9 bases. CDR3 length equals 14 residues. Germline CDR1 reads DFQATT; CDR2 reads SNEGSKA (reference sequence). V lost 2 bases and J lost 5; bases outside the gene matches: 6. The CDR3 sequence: CSARSDRGAETQYF. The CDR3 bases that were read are TGCAGTGCTAGATCGGACAGGGGTGCGGAGACC.

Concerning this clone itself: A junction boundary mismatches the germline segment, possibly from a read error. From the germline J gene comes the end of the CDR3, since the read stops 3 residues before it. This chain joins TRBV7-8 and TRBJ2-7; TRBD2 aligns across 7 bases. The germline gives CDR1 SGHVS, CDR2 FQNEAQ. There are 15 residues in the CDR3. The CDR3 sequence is CVSSLGGWVTYEQYF. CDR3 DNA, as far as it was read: TGTGTCAGCAGCTTGGGGGGGTGGGTGACCTACGAG. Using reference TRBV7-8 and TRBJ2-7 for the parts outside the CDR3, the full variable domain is GAGVSQSPRYKVAKRGQDVALRCDPISGHVSLFWYQQALGQGPEFLTYFQNEAQLDKSGLPSDRFFAERPEGSVSTLKIQRTQQEDSAVYLCVSSLGGWVTYEQYFGPGTRLTVT.